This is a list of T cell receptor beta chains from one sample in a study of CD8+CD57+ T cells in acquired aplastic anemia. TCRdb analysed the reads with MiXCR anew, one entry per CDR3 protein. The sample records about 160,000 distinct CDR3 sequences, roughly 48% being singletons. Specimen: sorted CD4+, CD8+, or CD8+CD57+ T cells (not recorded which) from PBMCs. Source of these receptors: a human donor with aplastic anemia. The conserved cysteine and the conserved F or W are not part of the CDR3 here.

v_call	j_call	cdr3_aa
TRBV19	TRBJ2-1	ASSPPGLGSYEQF
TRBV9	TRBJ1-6	ASSPPLGKDRKNSPLH
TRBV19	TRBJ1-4	ASQGTATNEKLF
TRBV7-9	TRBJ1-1	ASSLGRSLIEAF
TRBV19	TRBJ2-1	ASSTSGRAFEQF
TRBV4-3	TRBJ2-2	ASSQLAGVGGGELF
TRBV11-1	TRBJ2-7	ASSFSGGSGHGELY
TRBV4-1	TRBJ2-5	ASSQEQGVGIQY
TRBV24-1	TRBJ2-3	ATSEPGLAGPDTQY
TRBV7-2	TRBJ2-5	ASKRDRSQETQY